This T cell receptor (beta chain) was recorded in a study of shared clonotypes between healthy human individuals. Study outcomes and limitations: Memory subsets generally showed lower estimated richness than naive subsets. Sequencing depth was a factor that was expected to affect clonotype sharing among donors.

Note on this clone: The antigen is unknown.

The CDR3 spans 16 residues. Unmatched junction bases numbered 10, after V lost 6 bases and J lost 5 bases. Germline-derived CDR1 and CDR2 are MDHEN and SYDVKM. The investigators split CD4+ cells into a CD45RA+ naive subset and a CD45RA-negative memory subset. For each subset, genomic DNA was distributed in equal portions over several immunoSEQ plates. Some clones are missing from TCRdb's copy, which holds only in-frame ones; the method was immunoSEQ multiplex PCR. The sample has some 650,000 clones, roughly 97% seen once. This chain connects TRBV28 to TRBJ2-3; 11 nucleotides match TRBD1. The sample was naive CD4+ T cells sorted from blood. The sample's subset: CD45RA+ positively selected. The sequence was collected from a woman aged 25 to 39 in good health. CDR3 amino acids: CASRSWTGGVVDTQYF. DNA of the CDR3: TGTGCCAGCAGGTCCTGGACAGGGGGCGTAGTAGATACGCAGTATTTT.